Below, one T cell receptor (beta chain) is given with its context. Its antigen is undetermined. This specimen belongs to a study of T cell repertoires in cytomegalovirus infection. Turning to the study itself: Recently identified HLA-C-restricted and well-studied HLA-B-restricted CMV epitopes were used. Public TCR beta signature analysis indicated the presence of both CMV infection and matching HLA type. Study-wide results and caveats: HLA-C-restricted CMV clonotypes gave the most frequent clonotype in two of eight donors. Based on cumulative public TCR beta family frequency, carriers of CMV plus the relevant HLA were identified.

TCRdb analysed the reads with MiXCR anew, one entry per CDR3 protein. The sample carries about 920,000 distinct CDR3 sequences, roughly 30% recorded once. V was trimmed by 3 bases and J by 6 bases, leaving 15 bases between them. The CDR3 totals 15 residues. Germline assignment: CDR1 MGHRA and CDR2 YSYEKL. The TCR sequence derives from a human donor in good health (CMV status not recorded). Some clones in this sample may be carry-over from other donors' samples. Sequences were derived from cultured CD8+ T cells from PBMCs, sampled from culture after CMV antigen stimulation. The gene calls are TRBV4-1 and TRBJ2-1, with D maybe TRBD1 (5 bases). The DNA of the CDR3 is TGCGCCAGCAGCCACTCAGGGTCGATGTTCAATGAGCAGTTCTTC. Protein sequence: CASSHSGSMFNEQFF.